Each of the 27 T cell receptor beta chains below was sequenced from the same sample in a study of blood T cell repertoires in COVID-19. Sequencing was performed with immunoSEQ multiplex PCR; in TCRdb, only in-frame clones are kept and a portion is missing. This table has 97,000 or so clones, approximately 86% appearing once. Sample: peripheral blood. The receptors derive from a man aged 45-60 years with active or convalescent COVID-19.

The rearrangement uses TRBV19 and TRBJ1-5; the D is unclear. Trimming left V 3 bases short and J 6 bases short, with 12 bases between. The CDR3 sequence is 14 residues long. CDR1 and CDR2 from the germline V gene are LNHDA and SQIVND (reference sequence). This CDR3 is CASSMERSGQPQHF. CDR3 in DNA: TGTGCCAGTAGTATGGAGAGATCGGGTCAGCCCCAGCATTTT.

The J gene is TRBJ1-1, the V gene TRBV10-3, with TRBD1 identical over 9 bases. The V gene's germline CDR1 is ENHRY and CDR2 SYGVKD. The V and J ends lost 6 bases and 4 bases, in that order; junction bases with no gene match: 6. The CDR3 is made up of 14 amino acids. The CDR3 nucleotides read TGTGCCATCAGCGGGGGACAGGGAGGCACTGAAGCTTTCTTT. Its protein is CAISGGQGGTEAFF.

This clone has just a few counts. The V call is TRBV18, the J call TRBJ2-1; tentatively, D is TRBD1 (7 bases). This CDR3 has 14 residues. The V and J ends lost 2 bases and 10 bases respectively, with 15 bases between them. The germline CDR1 and CDR2 sequences are KGHSH and LQKENI. CDR3 coding DNA: TGTGCCAGCTCACCAATCCAGGGGGAGGAGGAGCAGTTCTTC. As protein: CASSPIQGEEEQFF.

J is TRBJ1-1 and V is TRBV30, with TRBD1 identical over 7 bases. Germline lookup yields CDR1 GTSNPN and CDR2 SVGIG (reference sequence). V was pared by 3 bases and J by 7 bases, with 8 bases of the junction left unmatched. This CDR3 is 13 amino acids long. CDR3 DNA sequence: TGTGCCTGGAGCGCAGGGGGTTGGGGTGAAGCTTTCTTT. This translates into CAWSAGGWGEAFF.

In its sample, this clone was seen once. This rearrangement joins TRBV6-1 to TRBJ1-6, with TRBD1 identical over 8 bases. J lost 9 bases, V lost 3 bases, and 7 bases had no gene match. Looked up from germline, CDR1 is MNHNS and CDR2 is SASEGT. The CDR3 is 15 amino acids. CDR3 protein: CASSDGAGGLSPLHF. The CDR3 DNA is TGTGCCAGCAGTGATGGGGCAGGGGGCCTTTCACCCCTCCACTTT.

J is TRBJ1-2 and V is TRBV7-2, with TRBD1 identical over 9 bases. This CDR3 is built from 13 residues. Germline V gene data show CDR1 as SGHTA and CDR2 as FQGNSA. V gave up 2 bases and J gave up 6 bases; unmatched junction bases: 1. The CDR3 DNA follows: TGTGCCAGCAGCTTAAGGGACAGGGATGGCTACACCTTC. It codes for CASSLRDRDGYTF.

V and J are TRBV2 and TRBJ2-5; 10 bases are shared with TRBD2. V trimming: 3 bases; J trimming: 5 bases; junction bases outside the gene matches: 9. The CDR3 spans 16 residues. Germline CDR1 and CDR2: SNHLY and FYNNEI. The chain's CDR3 is CASSERSGGALETQYF. CDR3 nucleotide sequence: TGTGCCAGCAGTGAGCGGAGCGGGGGGGCCTTGGAGACCCAGTACTTC.

The rearrangement joins TRBV5-6 to TRBJ2-5; 8 bases align to TRBD1. Germline assignment: CDR1 SGHDT and CDR2 YYEEEE. The CDR3 spans 15 residues. V lost 1 base and J lost 5; bases outside the gene matches: 7. CDR3 sequence reads: CASSLFGAGGETQYF. CDR3 bases: TGTGCCAGCAGCTTGTTCGGGGCAGGGGGCGAGACCCAGTACTTC.

V and J are TRBV10-1 and TRBJ2-3; perhaps TRBD2 as D (6 bases). Trimming pared 5 bases from V and 0 bases from J, leaving 9 bases between. Germline lookup yields CDR1 WNHNN and CDR2 SYGVQD (reference sequence). This CDR3 has 14 residues. The CDR3: CASSSGTSTDTQYF. In DNA, the CDR3 is TGCGCCAGCAGTTCGGGGACTAGCACAGATACGCAGTATTTT.

This sequence joins TRBV19 and TRBJ2-7; D uncertain. The CDR3 runs 13 residues. Germline CDR1 reads LNHDA; CDR2 reads SQIVND (reference sequence). Trimming took off 3 bases at V and 0 bases at J, with 6 bases between the two ends. The CDR3: CASSIQNSYEQYF. CDR3 sequence (DNA): TGTGCCAGTAGTATCCAAAACTCCTACGAGCAGTACTTC.

This clone was counted a single time. The CDR3 DNA sequence: TGCGCCAGCAGCTTGTGGGACAGGGAGACCCAGTACTTC. Translating it yields CASSLWDRETQYF. This rearrangement joins TRBV5-1 to TRBJ2-5, with 8 bases matching TRBD1. The CDR3 totals 13 residues. Looked up from germline, CDR1 is SGHRS and CDR2 is YFSETQ. The V and J ends lost 1 base and 5 bases, in that order; junction bases with no gene match: 1. Complete variable domain (other parts from reference TRBV5-1 and TRBJ2-5): KAGVTQTPRYLIKTRGQQVTLSCSPISGHRSVSWYQQTPGQGLQFLFEYFSETQRNKGNFPGRFSGRQFSNSRSEMNVSTLELGDSALYLCASSLWDRETQYFGPGTRLLVL.

The chain employs TRBV27 and TRBJ1-2; TRBD1 matches 9 bases. The junction had 11 bases not matched to a gene; V was cut back by 5 bases and J by 4 bases. Per germline, CDR1 MNHEY and CDR2 SMNVEV (reference sequence). This CDR3 comprises 16 residues. The CDR3 DNA follows: TGTGCCAGCAGTCCCTCGGGGGACAGGGCCATCTATGGCTACACCTTC. As protein: CASSPSGDRAIYGYTF.

This rearrangement joins TRBV27 to TRBJ1-4; D remains ambiguous. The CDR3 covers 15 residues. Between the trimmed V and J ends, which lost 2 bases and 1 base, there was a span of 8 bases. Germline values: CDR1 MNHEY, CDR2 SMNVEV (reference sequence). The CDR3, as DNA: TGTGCCAGCAGTTTACAAGGGAGAACTAATGAAAAACTGTTTTTT. Protein product: CASSLQGRTNEKLFF. Based on the CDR3 plus reference TRBV27 and TRBJ1-4, the full variable domain is EAQVTQNPRYLITVTGKKLTVTCSQNMNHEYMSWYRQDPGLGLRQIYYSMNVEVTDKGDVPEGYKVSRKEKRNFPLILESPSPNQTSLYFCASSLQGRTNEKLFFGSGTQLSVL.

CDR3 sequence reads: CASGRGTGVKEETQYF. CDR3 coding DNA: TGTGCCAGCGGAAGAGGGACAGGGGTGAAGGAAGAGACCCAGTACTTC. The genes are TRBV11-3 and TRBJ2-5; 10 bases agree with TRBD1. V lost 8 bases and J lost 3; bases outside the gene matches: 12. CDR3 length equals 16 residues. In germline, CDR1 is SGHNT, CDR2 YENEEA.

The chain employs TRBV7-6 and TRBJ2-5, with D perhaps matching TRBD1 (5 bases). V was pared by 5 bases and J by 2 bases, with 12 bases between. CDR1 and CDR2 from the germline V gene are SGHVS and FNYEAQ. CDR3 size: 14 residues. In DNA, the CDR3 is TGTGCCAGCAGCCAGGACAATGTACAAGAGACCCAGTACTTC. Protein sequence: CASSQDNVQETQYF.

The rearrangement links TRBV29-1 to TRBJ1-1, with D uncertain. CDR1 and CDR2 from the germline V gene are SQVTM and ANQGSEA. This CDR3 spans 13 amino acids. With 5 bases removed from V and 3 bases from J, the gap between germline ends came to 13 bases. CDR3 coding DNA: TGCAGCGTTATGACATCCTTGGACACTGAAGCTTTCTTT. It codes for CSVMTSLDTEAFF.

V and J are TRBV5-8 and TRBJ1-2, with D possibly being TRBD1 (6 bases). The V and J ends lost 4 bases and 2 bases respectively, with 12 bases between them. The CDR3 consists of 14 residues. Germline CDR1 and CDR2: SGHTS and YDEGEE. In DNA, the CDR3 is TGTGCCAGCAGCCCGAGGACAGACAACTATGGCTACACCTTC. Translating gives CASSPRTDNYGYTF.

This chain joins TRBV28 and TRBJ2-7, with a possible D match to TRBD1 (5 bases). V was clipped by 5 bases and J by 2 bases, with 13 bases between them. In germline, CDR1 is MDHEN, CDR2 SYDVKM. This CDR3 comprises 14 residues. The CDR3 bases are TGTGCCAGCAGTCCGACAGATCAGACCTACGAGCAGTACTTC. It specifies CASSPTDQTYEQYF. Full variable domain (outside the CDR3, taken from reference TRBV28 and TRBJ2-7): DVKVTQSSRYLVKRTGEKVFLECVQDMDHENMFWYRQDPGLGLRLIYFSYDVKMKEKGDIPEGYSVSREKKERFSLILESASTNQTSMYLCASSPTDQTYEQYFGPGTRLTVT.

CDR3 in amino acids: CASSTGGRDNYGYTF. In DNA form, the CDR3 reads TGTGCCAGCAGTACGGGGGGGAGGGATAACTATGGCTACACCTTC. This chain links TRBV28 with TRBJ1-2, with a weak D call TRBD1 (5 bases). Germline V gene sequence: CDR1 MDHEN, CDR2 SYDVKM. V was shortened by 5 bases and J by 1 base, with 14 bases between the two germline ends. The CDR3 runs to 15 residues.

The chain links TRBV3-1 (or the pseudogene TRBV3-2) to TRBJ1-1; no reliable D call. The CDR3 consists of 14 residues. The V gene's germline CDR1 is LGHDT and CDR2 YNNKEL (reference sequence). The V and J ends lost 2 bases and 1 base respectively, with 8 bases between them. As DNA, the CDR3 is TGTGCCAGCAGCCAACACGGAGGGAACACTGAAGCTTTCTTT. This sequence encodes CASSQHGGNTEAFF.

This sequence joins TRBV3-1 (or the pseudogene TRBV3-2) and TRBJ1-2; 8 bases are shared with TRBD1. Germline V gene lookup returns CDR1 LGHDT and CDR2 YNNKEL (reference sequence). This CDR3 contains 15 residues. Trimming at V came to 4 bases and at J to 8 bases, leaving 12 bases not matched to a gene. CDR3 nucleotide sequence: TGTGCCAGCAGCCCAAACCCAGGGGGCGCGGTAGGCTACACCTTC. As protein: CASSPNPGGAVGYTF.

This rearrangement joins TRBV6-5 to TRBJ1-2, with 11 nucleotides matching TRBD1. The CDR3 extends over 15 amino acids. Per germline, CDR1 MNHEY and CDR2 SVGAGI. The ends lost 2 bases at V and 5 bases at J; junction bases unmatched: 4. The CDR3: CASSYKDRGRYGYTF. The DNA for the CDR3 is TGTGCCAGCAGTTACAAGGACAGGGGGCGGTATGGCTACACCTTC.

The chain joins TRBV28 to TRBJ1-1, with TRBD1 matching over 7 bases. CDR3 length: 15 residues. The germline V gene has CDR1 MDHEN and CDR2 SYDVKM. With 6 bases clipped from V and 1 base from J, the junction kept 8 bases outside the gene matches. CDR3 DNA: TGTGCCAGCAGAACAACAGGGGTGGCGAACACTGAAGCTTTCTTT. Protein: CASRTTGVANTEAFF.

The rearrangement links TRBV15 to TRBJ1-4; perhaps TRBD1 as D (5 bases). This CDR3 contains 16 residues. Trimming left V 1 base short and J 2 bases short, with 11 bases between. Germline V gives CDR1 LNHNV, CDR2 YYDKDF (reference sequence). CDR3 nucleotide sequence: TGTGCCACCAGCAGAGCCGCCAGGGTCACTAATGAAAAACTGTTTTTT. Protein product: CATSRAARVTNEKLFF.

The chain carries TRBV19 and TRBJ1-2; D not resolved. The CDR3 has 13 amino acids. Germline V gives CDR1 LNHDA, CDR2 SQIVND (reference sequence). The V end was cut by 7 bases, the J end by 7 bases, with 16 bases between. CDR3 loop: CASIPIAGSGYTF. Written as DNA, the CDR3 is TGTGCCAGTATCCCAATCGCGGGGTCTGGCTACACCTTC.

The chain recombines TRBV28 with TRBJ1-5; TRBD1 matches 9 bases. The CDR3 runs 14 residues. J was trimmed by 4 bases and V by 8 bases; bases with no gene match: 6. The germline V gene encodes CDR1 MDHEN and CDR2 SYDVKM. The DNA for the CDR3 is TGTGCCAGCCTTCACGGGACAGGGAATCAGCCCCAGCATTTT. Amino acids: CASLHGTGNQPQHF.

This clone appeared once. The chain combines TRBV9 with TRBJ2-3, with 8 bases fitting TRBD1. V was clipped by 0 bases and J by 4 bases; unmatched bases: 1. Germline V gene data show CDR1 as SGDLS and CDR2 as YYNGEE. The CDR3 spans 14 residues. CDR3 in DNA: TGTGCCAGCAGCGTAGGACAGGGGTCAGATACGCAGTATTTT. It codes for CASSVGQGSDTQYF.